Below are 8 T cell receptor beta chains sequenced from a single sample in a study of blood T cell repertoires in COVID-19. Sequencing used immunoSEQ multiplex PCR; TCRdb keeps in-frame clones, though not all of them. This sample has some 190,000 clones; roughly nine tenths occur once, and the top ten carry 1.1%. Specimen: peripheral blood. These receptors originate from a young man with acute or convalescent COVID-19.

The rearrangement links TRBV3-1 (or the pseudogene TRBV3-2) to TRBJ2-3; 10 bases match TRBD2. This CDR3 comprises 17 residues. The germline gives CDR1 LGHDT, CDR2 YNNKEL (reference sequence). V was pared by 4 bases and J by 2 bases, with 9 bases of the junction left unmatched. The CDR3 sequence is CASSPRPGLAFTDTQYF. The CDR3 region has the DNA TGTGCCAGCAGCCCCAGGCCGGGACTAGCGTTCACAGATACGCAGTATTTT.

The chain couples TRBV2 to TRBJ1-5; no reliable D call. V was cut by 6 bases and J by 4 bases, with 10 bases left in between. The germline V gene has CDR1 SNHLY and CDR2 FYNNEI. This CDR3 contains 13 residues. This CDR3 reads CASSRSGNQPQHF. The CDR3 DNA sequence: TGTGCCAGCAGCAGGTCGGGGAATCAGCCCCAGCATTTT.

The chain uses TRBV4-1 and TRBJ1-3; possible D gene TRBD1, 5 bases. V lost 1 base to trimming and J lost 1 base, with 8 bases between them. The CDR3 extends over 15 amino acids. Looked up from germline, CDR1 is MGHRA and CDR2 is YSYEKL. The CDR3 here is CASSQAGTSGNTIYF. DNA of the CDR3: TGCGCCAGCAGCCAAGCCGGGACTTCTGGAAACACCATATATTTT.

The chain combines TRBV2 with TRBJ1-5; possibly TRBD1 for D (5 bases). The CDR3 runs to 12 residues. V gave up 7 bases and J gave up 7 bases, with 11 bases separating them. CDR1 and CDR2 from the germline V gene are SNHLY and FYNNEI. The CDR3 DNA sequence: TGTGCCAGCAAAGGGGAGGGCCAGCCCCAGCATTTT. This translates into CASKGEGQPQHF.

The chain combines TRBV30 with TRBJ2-2; D is possibly TRBD2 (6 bases). The CDR3 loop spans 14 amino acids. CDR1 and CDR2 from the germline V gene are GTSNPN and SVGIG (reference sequence). The V gene lost 3 bases and the J gene lost 1 base, with 9 bases spanning the gap. CDR3 loop: CAWRGRENTGELFF. For the CDR3, the DNA is TGTGCCTGGAGAGGGCGGGAGAACACCGGGGAGCTGTTTTTT.

This clone is a singleton in its sample. The chain recombines TRBV24-1 with TRBJ2-3, with D tentatively TRBD2 (5 bases). The CDR3 length is 13 residues. V was pared by 4 bases and J by 5 bases, with 9 bases between. Germline assignment: CDR1 KGHDR and CDR2 SFDVKD. The CDR3 spells CATSDRTLDTQYF. CDR3 in DNA: TGTGCCACCAGTGACCGGACTTTAGATACGCAGTATTTT.

CDR3 sequence (DNA): TGTGCCAGCAGTGCACAGGGGCGCACTGAAGCTTTCTTT. Translated, it gives CASSAQGRTEAFF. The chain links TRBV25-1 to TRBJ1-1; TRBD1 aligns across 7 bases. Germline-derived CDR1 and CDR2 are MGHDK and SYGVNS. V gave up 4 bases and J gave up 4 bases; unmatched junction bases: 3. CDR3 size: 13 residues.

The V and J genes are TRBV25-1 and TRBJ1-2; D gene uncertain. CDR1 is MGHDK, CDR2 SYGVNS, per germline. The V and J ends lost 3 bases and 4 bases respectively, with 12 bases between them. The CDR3 consists of 14 residues. The CDR3 DNA sequence: TGTGCCAGCAGTGACCGAGTGGGCCTCTATGGCTACACCTTC. Residues: CASSDRVGLYGYTF.